These 3 T cell receptor beta chains were sequenced from one sample in a study of graft-versus-host responses after intestinal transplantation. Intraepithelial and lamina propria lymphocytes were freed from processed graft tissue. Profiling relied on immunoSEQ multiplex PCR, and the TCRdb table lists in-frame clones only, not all of them. The table includes some 15,000 clones, around 83% detected once. This material consisted of ileum tissue, taken about 600 days after intestinal transplantation. The receptors come from a human patient who received an intestinal transplant, so some T cells may come from the graft donor.

The chain employs TRBV18 and TRBJ1-1; D unresolved. V dropped 3 bases and J dropped 7 bases, with 12 bases sitting between them. The CDR3 is made up of 13 amino acids. CDR1 is KGHSH and CDR2 is LQKENI in the germline V gene. CDR3 nucleotide sequence: TGTGCCAGCTCACCCTCGGGTCTGCATGAAGCTTTCTTT. This translates into CASSPSGLHEAFF.

This CDR3 is CASRPSSYEQYF. In DNA, the CDR3 is TGTGCCAGCAGGCCGAGCTCCTACGAGCAGTACTTC. The chain is built from TRBV6-1 and TRBJ2-7; D is ambiguous. Germline lookup yields CDR1 MNHNS and CDR2 SASEGT. This CDR3 is 12 amino acids long. V lost 6 bases and J lost 0, with 6 bases in between.

This clone was seen a few times. This sequence joins TRBV19 and TRBJ2-2, with D perhaps assigned TRBD1 or TRBD2 (6 bases each). The CDR3 sequence is 16 residues long. The germline V gene encodes CDR1 LNHDA and CDR2 SQIVND (reference sequence). The V end was cut by 7 bases, the J end by 6 bases, with 21 bases between. The CDR3 is CASTKGQGRIPGELFF. DNA of the CDR3: TGTGCCAGTACCAAGGGGCAGGGGAGGATTCCCGGGGAGCTGTTTTTT.